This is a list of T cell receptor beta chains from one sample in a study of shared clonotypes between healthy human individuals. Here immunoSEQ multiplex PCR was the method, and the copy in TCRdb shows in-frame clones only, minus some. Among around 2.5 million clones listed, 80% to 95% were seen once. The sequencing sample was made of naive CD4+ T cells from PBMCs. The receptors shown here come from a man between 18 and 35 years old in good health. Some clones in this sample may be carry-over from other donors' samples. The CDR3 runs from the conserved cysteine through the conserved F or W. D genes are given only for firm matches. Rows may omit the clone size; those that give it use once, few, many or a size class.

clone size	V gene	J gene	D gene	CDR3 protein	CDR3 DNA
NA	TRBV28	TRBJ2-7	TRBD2	CASSPPSGTSGRGPYEQYF	TGTGCCAGCAGTCCCCCGTCCGGGACTAGCGGGAGGGGACCTTACGAGCAGTACTTC
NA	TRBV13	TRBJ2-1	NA	CASSARGGNEQFF	TGTGCCAGCAGCGCCCGTGGAGGGAATGAGCAGTTCTTC
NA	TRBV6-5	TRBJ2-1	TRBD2	CASSVGTSGSNEQFF	TGTGCCAGCAGTGTTGGGACTAGCGGTTCCAATGAGCAGTTCTTC
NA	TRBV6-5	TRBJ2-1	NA	CASSYDNEQFF	TGTGCCAGCAGTTACGACAATGAGCAGTTCTTC
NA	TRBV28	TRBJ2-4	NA	CASRGLTRNIQYF	TGTGCCAGCAGAGGATTGACAAGAAACATTCAGTACTTC
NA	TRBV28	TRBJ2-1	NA	CASSFPGQNNEQFF	TGTGCCAGCAGTTTCCCGGGCCAAAACAATGAGCAGTTCTTC
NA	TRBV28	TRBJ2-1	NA	CASSLRTPVHNEQFF	TGTGCCAGCAGTTTAAGGACTCCGGTCCACAATGAGCAGTTCTTC
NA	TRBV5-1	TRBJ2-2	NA	CASSPEGVRTGELFF	TGCGCCAGCAGCCCGGAAGGGGTCAGGACCGGGGAGCTGTTTTTT
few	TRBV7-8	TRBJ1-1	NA	CASSLGGTNTEAFF	TGTGCCAGCAGCTTAGGGGGCACGAACACTGAAGCTTTCTTT
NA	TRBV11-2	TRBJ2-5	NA	CASSSGLGETQYF	TGTGCCAGCAGCTCGGGACTCGGAGAGACCCAGTACTTC
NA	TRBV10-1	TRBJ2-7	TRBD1	CASSPRTGHYEQYF	TGCGCCAGCAGCCCGCGGACAGGGCACTACGAGCAGTACTTC
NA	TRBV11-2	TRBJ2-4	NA	CASSTRQDPWGDIQYF	TGTGCCAGCAGCACCCGACAGGACCCGTGGGGAGACATTCAGTACTTC
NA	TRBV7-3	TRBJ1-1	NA	CASSSLGGLGTEAFF	TGTGCCAGCAGCTCTCTCGGGGGGCTGGGCACTGAAGCTTTCTTT
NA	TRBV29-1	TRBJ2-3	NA	CSVGRVYRTDTQYF	TGCAGCGTCGGTCGCGTCTACCGCACAGATACGCAGTATTTT
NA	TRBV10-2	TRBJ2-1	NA	CASSDKEGDGGDEQFF	TGCGCCAGCAGCGACAAGGAGGGAGATGGTGGCGATGAGCAGTTCTTC
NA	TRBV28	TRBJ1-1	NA	CASRPNPGNTEAFF	TGTGCCAGCAGACCCAACCCCGGGAACACTGAAGCTTTCTTT
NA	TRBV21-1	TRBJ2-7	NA	CASSKASGEGGDREQYF	TGTGCCAGCAGCAAAGCATCTGGAGAGGGAGGGGACCGCGAGCAGTACTTC
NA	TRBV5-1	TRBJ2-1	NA	CASTPGQSYNEQFF	TGCGCCAGCACCCCCGGACAGTCCTACAATGAGCAGTTCTTC
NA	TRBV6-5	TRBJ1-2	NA	CASSKLPPGLYGYTF	TGTGCCAGCAGTAAACTCCCCCCAGGGCTCTATGGCTACACCTTC
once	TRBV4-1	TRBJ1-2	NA	CASSLPGRANYGYTF	TGCGCCAGCAGCCTCCCCGGGAGGGCGAACTATGGCTACACCTTC
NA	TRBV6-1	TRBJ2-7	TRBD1	CASSEAIGTVVYEQYF	TGTGCCAGCAGTGAAGCTATAGGGACAGTGGTCTACGAGCAGTACTTC
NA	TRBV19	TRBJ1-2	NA	CASSPRGAWGYTF	TGTGCCAGTAGTCCGAGGGGGGCCTGGGGCTACACCTTC
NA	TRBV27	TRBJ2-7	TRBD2	CASSSLAGGAYEQYF	TGTGCCAGCAGTTCCCTAGCGGGAGGCGCCTACGAGCAGTACTTC
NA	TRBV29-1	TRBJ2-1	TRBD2	CSVVAGVAYNEQFF	TGCAGCGTCGTAGCGGGAGTCGCCTACAATGAGCAGTTCTTC
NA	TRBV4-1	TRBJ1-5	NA	CASSRSNTRDQPQHF	TGCGCCAGCAGCCGCAGCAACACCAGGGATCAGCCCCAGCATTTT
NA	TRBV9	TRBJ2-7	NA	CASAVDHYEQYF	TGTGCCAGCGCGGTGGACCATTACGAGCAGTACTTC
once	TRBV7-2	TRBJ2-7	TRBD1	CASSLTGTVTYEQYF	TGTGCCAGCAGCTTGACCGGGACAGTTACCTACGAGCAGTACTTC
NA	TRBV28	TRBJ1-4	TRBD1	CASSLSSGTGDEKLFF	TGTGCCAGCAGTTTATCGTCCGGGACAGGTGATGAAAAACTGTTTTTT
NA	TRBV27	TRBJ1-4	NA	CASSLFAGAKEKLFF	TGTGCCAGCAGTTTATTTGCGGGGGCGAAGGAAAAACTGTTTTTT
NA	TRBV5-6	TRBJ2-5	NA	CASSRELGETQYF	TGTGCCAGCAGCCGGGAGCTGGGAGAGACCCAGTACTTC
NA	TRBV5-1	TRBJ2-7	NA	CASRPGTSEGGQYF	TGCGCCAGCAGGCCCGGGACCAGTGAGGGAGGGCAGTACTTC
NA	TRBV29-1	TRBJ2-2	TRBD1	CSGAGTGDNTGELFF	TGCAGCGGTGCCGGGACAGGAGACAACACCGGGGAGCTGTTTTTT
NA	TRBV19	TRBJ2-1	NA	CASSKGQATYNEQFF	TGTGCCAGTAGTAAGGGGCAGGCAACCTACAATGAGCAGTTCTTC
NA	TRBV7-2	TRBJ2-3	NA	CASSPVWRGSTDTQYF	TGTGCCAGCAGCCCCGTTTGGAGGGGGAGCACAGATACGCAGTATTTT
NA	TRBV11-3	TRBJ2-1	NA	CASTGSQYNEQFF	TGTGCCAGCACGGGGAGCCAGTACAATGAGCAGTTCTTC
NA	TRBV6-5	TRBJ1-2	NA	CASSSPKKGVYGYTF	TGTGCCAGCAGTTCCCCGAAAAAGGGGGTCTATGGCTACACCTTC
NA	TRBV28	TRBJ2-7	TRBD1	CASSGTAPYEQYF	TGTGCCAGCAGTGGGACAGCTCCCTACGAGCAGTACTTC
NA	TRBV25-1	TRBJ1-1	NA	CASSGAGTEAFF	TGTGCCAGCAGTGGGGCAGGGACTGAAGCTTTCTTT
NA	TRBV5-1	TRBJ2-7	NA	CASRGASQTYEQYF	TGCGCCAGCCGCGGTGCTAGCCAAACCTACGAGCAGTACTTC
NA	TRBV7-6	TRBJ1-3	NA	CASSLARPSSGNTIYF	TGTGCCAGCAGCTTAGCTCGACCCTCTTCTGGAAACACCATATATTTT